Presented here are 22 T cell receptor beta chains from one specimen sequenced in a study of blood T cell repertoires in COVID-19. Clones were sequenced by immunoSEQ multiplex PCR, and TCRdb holds only the in-frame ones, with some missing. Here the sample spans tens of thousands of clones, about 88% being singletons. The material sequenced was peripheral blood. The receptors were sampled from a human donor in a cohort sampled during active COVID-19.

The CDR3 nucleotides read TGTGCCCGAACCGGGACAGCTAGCGAGCAGTACTTC. Protein sequence: CARTGTASEQYF. The rearrangement joins TRBV10-3 to TRBJ2-7; 7 nucleotides align to TRBD1. CDR1 is ENHRY, CDR2 SYGVKD, per germline. Unmatched junction bases numbered 10, after V lost 11 bases and J lost 6 bases. This CDR3 is 12 amino acids long.

This clone came up a few times. This chain joins TRBV27 and TRBJ2-7; tentatively, D is TRBD1 (5 bases). This CDR3 contains 16 residues. CDR1 MNHEY and CDR2 SMNVEV come from the germline V gene (reference sequence). V lost 5 bases to trimming and J lost 3 bases, with 20 bases between them. CDR3 in DNA: TGTGCCAGCAGTACAAACCCGCAGGGATTCAACTACGAGCAGTACTTC. This codes for CASSTNPQGFNYEQYF.

About this clone itself: A junction end diverges from the germline sequence, so it may reflect a read error. V usage is TRBV3-1 (or the pseudogene TRBV3-2) and J usage is TRBJ1-4; 10 bases map to TRBD1. The germline CDR1 and CDR2 sequences are LGHDT and YNNKEL (reference sequence). The CDR3 length is 16 residues. CDR3 region: CASSQATGTGVVHLEF. The CDR3 bases are TGTGCCAGCAGCCAAGCAACCGGGACAGGGGTAGTCCACCTAGAGTTT.

This clone was picked up one time. The rearrangement uses TRBV28 and TRBJ2-1, with D perhaps TRBD2 (5 bases). V lost 3 bases and J 6 bases, leaving 12 bases between the germline ends. In germline, CDR1 is MDHEN, CDR2 SYDVKM. The CDR3 consists of 14 residues. Written as DNA, the CDR3 is TGTGCCAGCAGTTTCTCTGGCGGGCGCAATGAGCAGTTCTTC. It codes for CASSFSGGRNEQFF.

The chain is built from TRBV7-3 and TRBJ1-1, with D unclear. With 1 base removed from V and 2 bases from J, the gap between germline ends came to 5 bases. CDR1 is SGHTA and CDR2 is FQGTGA in the germline V gene. CDR3 length equals 13 residues. The CDR3 region has the DNA TGTGCCAGCAGCTTAAACATAAACACTGAAGCTTTCTTT. It translates to CASSLNINTEAFF.

The gene calls are TRBV24-1 and TRBJ2-1; the D gene is possibly TRBD2 (5 bases). CDR1 KGHDR and CDR2 SFDVKD come from the germline V gene. The CDR3 runs 15 residues. Between the trimmed V and J ends, which lost 1 base and 4 bases, there was a span of 10 bases. This chain's CDR3 is CATSDFGGVYNEQFF. CDR3 in DNA: TGTGCCACCAGTGATTTTGGAGGCGTATACAATGAGCAGTTCTTC.

The V call is TRBV2, the J call TRBJ2-2; D may be TRBD2 (6 bases). The CDR3 is 14 residues long. The V and J ends lost 7 bases and 1 base respectively, with 10 bases between them. CDR1 SNHLY and CDR2 FYNNEI come from the germline V gene. The CDR3 nucleotides read TGTGCCAGCACGTTGGGGGGGAACACCGGGGAGCTGTTTTTT. This gives the protein CASTLGGNTGELFF.

This chain connects TRBV6-5 to TRBJ2-7; possible D gene TRBD1, 6 bases. Germline V gene data show CDR1 as MNHEY and CDR2 as SVGAGI. The V end was cut by 7 bases, the J end by 5 bases, with 21 bases between. This CDR3 region has 15 residues. This chain's CDR3 is CASNRGSRGIHEQYF. In DNA, the CDR3 is TGTGCCAGCAACAGAGGTTCAAGGGGGATCCACGAGCAGTACTTC.

The chain combines TRBV5-1 with TRBJ1-3; D call uncertain. This CDR3 is built from 14 residues. V was pared by 0 bases and J by 4 bases, with 8 bases between. Germline values: CDR1 SGHRS, CDR2 YFSETQ. CDR3 sequence: CASSLGWAGNTIYF. CDR3 DNA sequence: TGCGCCAGCAGCTTGGGCTGGGCCGGAAACACCATATATTTT.

This clone was recorded a few times. The chain links TRBV2 to TRBJ2-7; tentatively, D is TRBD1 (6 bases). Per the germline V gene, CDR1 is SNHLY and CDR2 is FYNNEI. There are 14 residues in the CDR3. V lost 5 bases and J 2 bases, leaving 13 bases between the germline ends. The CDR3 nucleotides are TGTGCCAGCAGTTTGAAAGAGGGGGCCTACGAGCAGTACTTC. Encoded protein: CASSLKEGAYEQYF. The full variable domain, in which reference TRBV2 and TRBJ2-7 provide the parts outside the CDR3, is EPEVTQTPSHQVTQMGQEVILRCVPISNHLYFYWYRQILGQKVEFLVSFYNNEISEKSEIFDDQFSVERPDGSNFTLKIRSTKLEDSAMYFCASSLKEGAYEQYFGPGTRLTVT.

CDR3: CASSLEWGGGYTF. In nucleotides, the CDR3 is TGCGCCAGCAGCTTGGAATGGGGAGGTGGCTACACCTTC. The chain employs TRBV5-1 and TRBJ1-2; D gene ambiguous. The germline V and J ends were trimmed by 0 bases and 7 bases, with 10 bases remaining between them. The germline V gene has CDR1 SGHRS and CDR2 YFSETQ. The CDR3 consists of 13 residues. The variable domain in full, completed from reference TRBV5-1 and TRBJ1-2, reads KAGVTQTPRYLIKTRGQQVTLSCSPISGHRSVSWYQQTPGQGLQFLFEYFSETQRNKGNFPGRFSGRQFSNSRSEMNVSTLELGDSALYLCASSLEWGGGYTFGSGTRLTVV.

This rearrangement joins TRBV3-1 (or the pseudogene TRBV3-2) to TRBJ2-1; the match to TRBD2 covers 8 bases. The V and J ends lost 3 bases and 2 bases, in that order; junction bases with no gene match: 6. There are 16 residues in the CDR3. From germline, CDR1 is LGHDT and CDR2 YNNKEL (reference sequence). CDR3 residues: CASSHDGGAPYNEQFF. As DNA, the CDR3 is TGTGCCAGCAGCCATGACGGGGGGGCTCCCTACAATGAGCAGTTCTTC.

The chain links TRBV27 to TRBJ2-7, with D perhaps TRBD2 (5 bases). In germline, CDR1 is MNHEY, CDR2 SMNVEV (reference sequence). The CDR3 is made up of 17 amino acids. The V end was cut by 1 base, the J end by 0 bases, with 16 bases between. The CDR3 region is CASSLYPRTRSSYEQYF. In nucleotides, the CDR3 is TGTGCCAGCAGTTTATACCCCCGAACTAGGAGCTCCTACGAGCAGTACTTC.

The rearrangement links TRBV5-5 to TRBJ2-7; 8 bases align to TRBD2. From germline, CDR1 is SGHKS and CDR2 YYEKEE (reference sequence). The CDR3 has 15 residues. After removal of 0 bases from V and 4 bases from J, the junction contained 6 bases not matched to a gene. CDR3 amino acids: CASSLEGGRNYEQYF. In DNA form, the CDR3 reads TGTGCCAGCAGCTTGGAGGGCGGGAGGAATTACGAGCAGTACTTC.

The chain has TRBV10-3 and TRBJ1-2; no firm D call. The germline V gene encodes CDR1 ENHRY and CDR2 SYGVKD. The germline V and J ends were trimmed by 1 base and 4 bases, with 10 bases remaining between them. The CDR3 runs 14 residues. In nucleotides, the CDR3 is TGTGCCATCAGTGAGTATGGCAGAGGCTATGGCTACACCTTC. Amino acid sequence: CAISEYGRGYGYTF.

The gene calls are TRBV10-3 and TRBJ2-4, with TRBD2 matching over 9 bases. CDR3 length equals 17 residues. Germline loops: CDR1 ENHRY, CDR2 SYGVKD. The V gene end was trimmed by 4 bases and the J gene end by 7 bases; junction bases not matched to a gene: 14. CDR3 nucleotides: TGTGCCATCAGTGGCGATCGACAGGGCGGGAGGGATAACATTCAGTACTTC. Translation gives CAISGDRQGGRDNIQYF.

The V call is TRBV12-3 or TRBV12-4, the J call TRBJ1-1, with D tentatively TRBD1 (6 bases). Trimming left V 7 bases short and J 3 bases short, with 9 bases between. This CDR3 is 12 amino acids long. The CDR3: CASTQGYTEAFF. The DNA of the CDR3 is TGTGCCAGCACCCAGGGGTACACTGAAGCTTTCTTT.

The chain joins TRBV6-5 to TRBJ2-3; weak D call: TRBD2 (6 bases). Germline CDR1 MNHEY, CDR2 SVGAGI. Trimming stripped 6 bases from V and 4 bases from J, with 14 bases between. This CDR3 comprises 14 residues. CDR3 loop: CASRRAGDPDTQYF. Here the CDR3 DNA reads TGTGCCAGCAGGAGAGCGGGCGATCCAGATACGCAGTATTTT.

In the case of this clone: It is unclear where the CDR3 begins or ends on the DNA, so no DNA is shown, and the CDR3 is as TCRdb lists it. This chain uses TRBV5-8 with TRBJ2-7; no DNA check was done on the table's D call, TRBD1. With termini counted, the CDR3 has 12 amino acids. Germline V lookup: CDR1 SGHTS, CDR2 YDEGEE. The CDR3 loop is CASSLVVGQGNF.

The V and J genes are TRBV28 and TRBJ1-2, with D possibly being TRBD1 (6 bases). Trimming took off 8 bases at V and 7 bases at J, with 17 bases between the two ends. The CDR3 totals 13 residues. Per germline, CDR1 MDHEN and CDR2 SYDVKM. CDR3 bases: TGTGCCAGCGGTGGGACAAGTCGGTTTGGCTACACCTTC. Its protein product is CASGGTSRFGYTF.

J is TRBJ1-1 and V is TRBV25-1; D uncertain. The germline V gene encodes CDR1 MGHDK and CDR2 SYGVNS. V was cut by 2 bases and J by 10 bases, with 11 bases left in between. The CDR3 length is 12 residues. This chain's CDR3 is CASSEGSLRAFF. Here the CDR3 DNA reads TGTGCCAGCAGTGAAGGGAGCTTGAGAGCTTTCTTT.

V and J are TRBV5-1 and TRBJ2-7, with 7 nucleotides matching TRBD2. After removal of 4 bases from V and 5 bases from J, the junction contained 12 bases not matched to a gene. Germline V lookup: CDR1 SGHRS, CDR2 YFSETQ. This CDR3 comprises 15 residues. The CDR3 here is CASSPSGAGVDEQYF. For the CDR3, the DNA is TGCGCCAGCAGCCCCTCCGGGGCGGGGGTCGACGAGCAGTACTTC.